This T cell receptor (beta chain) stems from a study of CD8+CD57+ T cells in acquired aplastic anemia. Across the study: An average of approximately 3.4 ug of DNA was obtained from sorted CD4+ and CD8+ cells.

Study observations and caveats: Comparison of patients with controls identified almost 30 shared CD8+ CDR3 sequences.

V shed 7 bases and J shed 7 bases, with 26 bases lying between them. CDR3 length: 16 amino acids. Germline assignment: CDR1 DFQATT and CDR2 SNEGSKA (reference sequence). According to the study, genomic DNA was the template for TCR beta VDJ and CDR3 profiling. TCRdb recomputed calls from the reads with MiXCR, one row per CDR3 protein. The sample lists some 150,000 distinct CDR3 sequences, roughly 54% occurring once. Patients selected for sequencing had displayed CD8+CD57+ cell expansion by flow cytometry. Acquired aplastic anemia of severe grade affected all patients. Blood sampling was performed on the patients, and none of them had received therapy by then. This clonotype was seen ten or more times. The antigen is undetermined.

The TCR sequence derives from a human donor with aplastic anemia. The J gene is TRBJ2-1, the V gene TRBV20-1; D may be TRBD2 (6 bases). The material sequenced was sorted CD4+, CD8+, or CD8+CD57+ T cells (not recorded which) from PBMCs. The CDR3 sequence is CSVPPGGGGVFNEQFF. The CDR3 DNA sequence: TGCAGTGTTCCTCCCGGTGGCGGCGGGGTCTTTAATGAGCAGTTCTTC.